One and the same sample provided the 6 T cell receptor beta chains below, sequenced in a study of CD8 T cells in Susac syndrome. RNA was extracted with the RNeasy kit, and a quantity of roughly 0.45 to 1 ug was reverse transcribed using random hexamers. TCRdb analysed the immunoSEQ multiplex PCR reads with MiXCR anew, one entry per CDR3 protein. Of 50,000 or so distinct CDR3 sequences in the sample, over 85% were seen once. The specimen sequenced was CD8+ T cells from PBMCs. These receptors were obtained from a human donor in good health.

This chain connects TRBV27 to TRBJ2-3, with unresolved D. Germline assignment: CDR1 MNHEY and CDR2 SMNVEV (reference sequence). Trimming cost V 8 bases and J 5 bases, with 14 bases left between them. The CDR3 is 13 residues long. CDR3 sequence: CASGFGSEDTQYF. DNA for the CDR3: TGTGCCAGCGGATTCGGTTCTGAAGATACGCAGTATTTT.

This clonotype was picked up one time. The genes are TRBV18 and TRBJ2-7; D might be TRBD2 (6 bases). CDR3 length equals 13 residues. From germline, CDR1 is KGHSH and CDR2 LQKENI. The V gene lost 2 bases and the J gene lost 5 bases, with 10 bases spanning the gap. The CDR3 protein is CASSPGGKDEQYF. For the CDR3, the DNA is TGTGCCAGCTCACCAGGGGGGAAGGACGAGCAGTACTTC.

CDR3 in amino acids: CASSLFTLSSEQYF. DNA of the CDR3: TGTGCCAGCAGTTTATTTACCCTTTCGAGCGAGCAGTACTTC. The V gene is TRBV28, the J gene TRBJ2-7; D uncertain. Germline V lookup: CDR1 MDHEN, CDR2 SYDVKM. V lost 1 base and J lost 6, with 13 bases in between. The CDR3 covers 14 residues.

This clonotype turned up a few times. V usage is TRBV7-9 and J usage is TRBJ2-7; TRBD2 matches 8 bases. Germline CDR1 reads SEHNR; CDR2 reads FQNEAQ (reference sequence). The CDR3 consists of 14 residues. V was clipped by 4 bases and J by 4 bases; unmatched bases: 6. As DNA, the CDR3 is TGTGCCAGCAGCTCCGGGACTAGACGTTACGAGCAGTACTTC. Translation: CASSSGTRRYEQYF.

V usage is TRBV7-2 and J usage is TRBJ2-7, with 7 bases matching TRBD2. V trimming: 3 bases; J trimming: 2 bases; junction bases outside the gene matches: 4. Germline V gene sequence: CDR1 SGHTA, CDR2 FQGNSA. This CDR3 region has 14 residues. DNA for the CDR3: TGTGCCAGCAGCTTGGCTAGCGGAACCTACGAGCAGTACTTC. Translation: CASSLASGTYEQYF.

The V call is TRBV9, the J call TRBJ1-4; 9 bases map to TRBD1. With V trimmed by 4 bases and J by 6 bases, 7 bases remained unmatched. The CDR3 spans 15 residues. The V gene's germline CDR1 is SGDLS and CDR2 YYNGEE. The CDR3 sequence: CASSPWDRDYEKLFF. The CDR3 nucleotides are TGTGCCAGCAGCCCCTGGGACAGGGACTATGAAAAACTGTTTTTT.